The 23 T cell receptor beta chains below all came from one sample that was sequenced in a study of shared clonotypes between healthy human individuals (TCRdb year 2020). The library relied on the immunoSEQ multiplex PCR assay. Entries here come from immuneACCESS through TCRdb and include only in-frame sequences with V and J called. Some clones fail to appear in such tables; in the studies checked, an unresolved V gene covers under half of the shortfall, and the cause of the remainder is unknown. This sample comprises about 450,000 clones, about 80% of them detected only once. The ten largest account for 9.5% to 15% of the sample. Sequencing was done on a sample of PBMCs. The receptor set was obtained from a woman in her thirties or forties in good health. Some clones in this sample may be carry-over from other donors' samples.

The chain uses TRBV6-6 and TRBJ2-2; D remains ambiguous. CDR1 is MNHNY, CDR2 SVGAGI, per germline (reference sequence). V was clipped by 5 bases and J by 6 bases, with 16 bases between them. There are 15 residues in the CDR3. In DNA, the CDR3 is TGTGCCAGCAGTAAAACGACTGAACCCTCCGGGGAGCTGTTTTTT. This sequence encodes CASSKTTEPSGELFF.

The chain carries TRBV30 and TRBJ2-1; 8 nucleotides agree with TRBD1. The CDR3 has 15 amino acids. V gave up 1 base and J gave up 7 bases; unmatched junction bases: 9. The germline CDR1 and CDR2 sequences are GTSNPN and SVGIG (reference sequence). Here the CDR3 reads CAWSAGYRTGNEQFF. Here the CDR3 DNA reads TGTGCCTGGAGTGCAGGGTATCGGACAGGGAATGAGCAGTTCTTC.

The rearrangement links TRBV7-6 to TRBJ1-1; possibly TRBD1 for D (6 bases). Germline CDR1 and CDR2: SGHVS and FNYEAQ. The CDR3 has 13 residues. The V end lost 4 bases, the J end lost 1 base, and 7 bases lay between the germline ends. CDR3 bases: TGTGCCAGCAGCTCGGACAGGAACACTGAAGCTTTCTTT. Amino acid sequence: CASSSDRNTEAFF.

This clone was detected a few times. V usage is TRBV18 and J usage is TRBJ1-1; 7 positions agree with TRBD1. The CDR3 has 12 amino acids. The junction had 3 bases not matched to a gene; V was cut back by 3 bases and J by 8 bases. Germline V gene data show CDR1 as KGHSH and CDR2 as LQKENI. The CDR3: CASSPDRREAFF. The CDR3 DNA is TGTGCCAGCTCACCGGACAGGAGGGAAGCTTTCTTT.

The V call is TRBV28, the J call TRBJ1-2, with no clear D. The V and J ends lost 7 bases and 5 bases respectively, with 14 bases between them. The CDR3 sequence is 13 residues long. Per the germline V gene, CDR1 is MDHEN and CDR2 is SYDVKM. The CDR3 spells CASMVAGKYGYTF. For the CDR3, the DNA is TGTGCCAGCATGGTGGCAGGCAAATATGGCTACACCTTC.

The V gene is TRBV14, the J gene TRBJ1-1; D is unclear. The CDR3 has 15 residues. Per germline, CDR1 SGHDN and CDR2 FVKESK. The V end lost 4 bases, the J end lost 5 bases, and 17 bases lay between the germline ends. CDR3 region: CASSPRVAWSTEAFF. In DNA, the CDR3 is TGTGCCAGCAGCCCAAGGGTTGCGTGGTCTACTGAAGCTTTCTTT.

The chain carries TRBV7-9 and TRBJ2-1; D could derive from TRBD1 or TRBD2 (5 bases each). The germline V gene has CDR1 SEHNR and CDR2 FQNEAQ (reference sequence). V lost 3 bases and J 7 bases, leaving 16 bases between the germline ends. The CDR3 spans 15 residues. The CDR3 loop is CASSFREMGGNEQFF. DNA of the CDR3: TGTGCCAGCAGCTTCAGGGAGATGGGTGGGAATGAGCAGTTCTTC.

This clone showed up just a few times. The V gene is TRBV7-8, the J gene TRBJ2-5; tentative D call: TRBD2 (6 bases). With 5 bases removed from V and 0 bases from J, the gap between germline ends came to 10 bases. Germline lookup yields CDR1 SGHVS and CDR2 FQNEAQ. The CDR3 length is 14 residues. The CDR3 loop reads CASSLGGNQETQYF. CDR3 nucleotide sequence: TGTGCCAGCAGCCTTGGAGGGAACCAAGAGACCCAGTACTTC.

The chain combines TRBV5-4 with TRBJ2-7; D unresolved. CDR1 and CDR2 from the germline V gene are SGHNT and YYREEE (reference sequence). Trimming cost V 4 bases and J 2 bases, with 13 bases left between them. The CDR3 consists of 14 residues. The CDR3 DNA follows: TGTGCCAGCAGCCCCCGCCCCCTAGCCTACGAGCAGTACTTC. Protein sequence: CASSPRPLAYEQYF.

This chain joins TRBV18 and TRBJ2-3; possible D gene TRBD2, 6 bases. Germline V CDR1 and CDR2: KGHSH, LQKENI. CDR3 size: 14 residues. Trimming stripped 6 bases from V and 3 bases from J, with 13 bases between. The CDR3 is CASSPEGRTDTQYF. The CDR3 coding sequence is TGTGCCAGCTCCCCGGAGGGTAGAACAGATACGCAGTATTTT.

V usage is TRBV7-9 and J usage is TRBJ2-1, with D tentatively TRBD2 (6 bases). V lost 1 base, J lost 3 bases, and 10 bases lay in between. The CDR3 covers 15 residues. Germline CDR1 is SEHNR and CDR2 is FQNEAQ (reference sequence). The chain's CDR3 is CASSLGASDYNEQFF. In DNA, the CDR3 is TGTGCCAGCAGCTTAGGAGCTAGCGACTACAATGAGCAGTTCTTC.

V is TRBV2 and J is TRBJ1-4, with 8 bases identical to TRBD1. V was pared by 7 bases and J by 7 bases, with 11 bases of the junction left unmatched. The CDR3 consists of 15 residues. CDR1 is SNHLY, CDR2 FYNNEI, per germline. The CDR3 protein is CASTPRGTGGEKLFF. CDR3 DNA: TGTGCCAGCACCCCCCGGGGGACAGGCGGTGAAAAACTGTTTTTT.

This clone has a single count. The V gene is TRBV28, the J gene TRBJ1-4; D possibly corresponds to TRBD1 (6 bases). Trimming left V 4 bases short and J 4 bases short, with 16 bases between. The CDR3 totals 16 residues. Germline loops: CDR1 MDHEN, CDR2 SYDVKM. As DNA, the CDR3 is TGTGCCAGCAGTTCAAGGGGGGCAGATGTTAATGAAAAACTGTTTTTT. Its translation is CASSSRGADVNEKLFF.

The chain employs TRBV28 and TRBJ1-5; TRBD1 might be the D (6 bases). CDR3 length equals 16 residues. Trimming removed 6 bases from V and 3 bases from J, with 18 bases in between. Germline assignment: CDR1 MDHEN and CDR2 SYDVKM. CDR3: CASSPFGAGDNQPQHF. The CDR3 DNA reads as TGTGCCAGCAGCCCCTTTGGGGCAGGGGACAATCAGCCCCAGCATTTT.

This chain joins TRBV2 and TRBJ2-1, with D perhaps given as TRBD1 or TRBD2 (5 bases each). The length of the CDR3 is 15 residues. Trimming took off 6 bases at V and 8 bases at J, with 20 bases between the two ends. From germline, CDR1 is SNHLY and CDR2 FYNNEI. The CDR3: CASSGGREPAYEQFF. The CDR3 DNA is TGTGCCAGCAGCGGTGGCAGGGAGCCGGCCTATGAGCAGTTCTTC.

This clone was counted only a few times. The rearrangement joins TRBV7-9 to TRBJ2-3; 10 nucleotides match TRBD2. Germline V gene lookup returns CDR1 SEHNR and CDR2 FQNEAQ (reference sequence). CDR3 length: 17 amino acids. The trim removed 5 bases at V and 3 bases at J, leaving 11 bases unmatched. This CDR3 reads CASSDRQLAGFTDTQYF. DNA of the CDR3: TGTGCCAGCAGCGATCGACAACTAGCGGGATTTACAGATACGCAGTATTTT.

Note on this clone: Other DNA sequences in the sample encode the same CDR3. The chain's CDR3 is CASSIQGTDTQYF. The CDR3 bases are TGTGCCAGTAGTATTCAGGGGACAGATACGCAGTATTTT. V usage is TRBV19 and J usage is TRBJ2-3; TRBD1 might be the D (6 bases). There are 13 residues in the CDR3. From germline, CDR1 is LNHDA and CDR2 SQIVND (reference sequence). Trimming took 3 bases from V and 3 from J, leaving 7 bases between them.

V usage is TRBV7-3 and J usage is TRBJ2-5; 12 bases map to TRBD2. After removal of 6 bases from V and 5 bases from J, the junction contained 7 bases not matched to a gene. The CDR3 covers 15 residues. Germline values: CDR1 SGHTA, CDR2 FQGTGA. The CDR3 is CASSATSGSGETQYF. CDR3 nucleotides: TGTGCCAGCAGTGCGACTAGCGGGAGCGGCGAGACCCAGTACTTC.

This chain joins TRBV2 and TRBJ1-1; a weak D match, TRBD1 (6 bases). The CDR3 has 13 amino acids. Per the germline V gene, CDR1 is SNHLY and CDR2 is FYNNEI. V was cut by 3 bases and J by 11 bases, with 16 bases left in between. The CDR3 coding sequence is TGTGCCAGCAGTGATGGGGGCGCGCCCGGCGCTTTCTTT. Its translation: CASSDGGAPGAFF.

This clone was detected only once. The CDR3: CASRAGGSNTEAFF. The CDR3 DNA reads as TGTGCCAGCAGGGCCGGGGGATCGAACACTGAAGCTTTCTTT. The chain links TRBV7-2 to TRBJ1-1; TRBD1 might be the D (5 bases). Deletions cut 6 bases from V and 1 base from J, with 12 bases between. Looked up from germline, CDR1 is SGHTA and CDR2 is FQGNSA. The CDR3 totals 14 residues.

This clone was seen more than once but under ten times. The chain recombines TRBV28 with TRBJ1-5; D gene unclear. The CDR3 has 17 residues. The germline gives CDR1 MDHEN, CDR2 SYDVKM. V was shortened by 2 bases and J by 0 bases, with 14 bases between the two germline ends. The CDR3 DNA reads as TGTGCCAGCAGTTTAAGAGGGATAGGTCTTAGCAATCAGCCCCAGCATTTT. The encoded protein is CASSLRGIGLSNQPQHF.

The chain recombines TRBV7-9 with TRBJ1-1, with 7 bases aligning to TRBD1. Germline V gives CDR1 SEHNR, CDR2 FQNEAQ (reference sequence). Losses at the gene ends were 3 bases for V and 0 bases for J; bases not matched to a gene: 4. The CDR3 totals 15 residues. CDR3 residues: CASSFRGTVNTEAFF. In DNA, the CDR3 is TGTGCCAGCAGCTTCAGGGGGACGGTGAACACTGAAGCTTTCTTT.

The DNA for the CDR3 is TGTGCCAGCAGTGGAAGTTTAAATCAGCCCCAGCATTTT. Its translation: CASSGSLNQPQHF. J is TRBJ1-5 and V is TRBV4-2; D is unresolved. V shed 6 bases and J shed 4 bases, with 10 bases lying between them. There are 13 residues in the CDR3. The germline gives CDR1 LGHNA, CDR2 YNFKEQ.